Below, 9 T cell receptor beta chains from the same sample are listed, as sequenced in a study of regulatory T cells in long-lasting Graves disease. Time point here: persistent/refractory GD, antithyroid drugs over 5 years with positive TRAb. Extracted PBMC RNA gave rise to the TCR library. The authors built TCR beta libraries using iRepertoire HTBI primers and Arm-PCR of CDR3 regions. MiXCR, applied by TCRdb to the multiplex PCR reads, yields one record per CDR3 protein. The table lists some 300,000 distinct CDR3 sequences, around 23% of them singletons. This sample comprised peripheral blood mononuclear cells (PBMCs), obtained when the disease was refractory, from a patient treated with antithyroid drugs. The receptors come from a female donor with Graves disease.

This clonotype was seen many times. The CDR3 sequence is CAWIVRRGGYEQYF. CDR3 DNA sequence: TGTGCCTGGATCGTTAGGAGGGGCGGGTACGAGCAGTACTTC. The genes are TRBV30 and TRBJ2-7; possible D gene TRBD2, 6 bases. Germline-derived CDR1 and CDR2 are GTSNPN and SVGIG (reference sequence). CDR3 length: 14 residues. The V end lost 4 bases, the J end lost 4 bases, and 17 bases lay between the germline ends. Combining the CDR3 with reference TRBV30 and TRBJ2-7 gives the whole variable domain SQTIHQWPATLVQPVGSPLSLECTVEGTSNPNLYWYRQAAGRGLQLLFYSVGIGQISSEVPQNLSASRPQDRQFILSSKKLLLSDSGFYLCAWIVRRGGYEQYFGPGTRLTVT.

The DNA of the CDR3 is TGCGCCAGCAGTGAGAGGGTTGACTACGAGCAGTACTTC. Encoded protein: CASSERVDYEQYF. The chain uses TRBV10-2 and TRBJ2-7, with D hard to call. There are 13 residues in the CDR3. V lost 2 bases to trimming and J lost 3 bases, with 8 bases between them. Germline-derived CDR1 and CDR2 are WSHSY and SAAADI.

A few counts support this clonotype. The chain uses TRBV20-1 and TRBJ1-5; D is undetermined. The V end lost 6 bases, the J end lost 4 bases, and 16 bases lay between the germline ends. The CDR3 is made up of 14 amino acids. In germline, CDR1 is DFQATT, CDR2 SNEGSKA (reference sequence). CDR3 DNA: TGCAGTGCCCGGGTGGGCCACCATAATCAGCCCCAGCATTTT. Amino acid sequence: CSARVGHHNQPQHF.

The table lists this clonotype with many counts. The chain combines TRBV20-1 with TRBJ2-5; 10 bases map to TRBD1. V was clipped by 6 bases and J by 4 bases; unmatched bases: 2. This CDR3 region has 12 residues. Germline values: CDR1 DFQATT, CDR2 SNEGSKA (reference sequence). The CDR3 DNA reads TGCAGTGCCCGGACAGGGGGAGAGACCCAGTACTTC. Amino acids: CSARTGGETQYF.

This clonotype was picked up many times. The chain uses TRBV6-1 and TRBJ1-5; TRBD1 aligns across 7 bases. V lost 5 bases, J lost 0 bases, and 4 bases stayed unmatched. Germline V lookup: CDR1 MNHNS, CDR2 SASEGT. CDR3 size: 15 residues. CDR3 amino acids: CASSTGAYSNQPQHF. For the CDR3, the DNA is TGTGCCAGCAGTACAGGGGCGTATAGCAATCAGCCCCAGCATTTT.

This clonotype was counted a few times. The chain combines TRBV5-5 with TRBJ1-1, with D possibly matching TRBD1 (6 bases). CDR1 SGHKS and CDR2 YYEKEE come from the germline V gene (reference sequence). CDR3 length: 17 residues. The ends were cut back, 2 bases at V and 0 bases at J, with 17 bases in the middle. CDR3: CASSLKGGPNLNTEAFF. CDR3 DNA: TGTGCCAGCAGCTTAAAGGGGGGACCCAACTTGAACACTGAAGCTTTCTTT. Combining the CDR3 with reference TRBV5-5 and TRBJ1-1 gives the whole variable domain DAGVTQSPTHLIKTRGQQVTLRCSPISGHKSVSWYQQVLGQGPQFIFQYYEKEERGRGNFPDRFSARQFPNYSSELNVNALLLGDSALYLCASSLKGGPNLNTEAFFGQGTRLTVV.

This clonotype was recorded a few times. This chain links TRBV3-1 with TRBJ2-5; 8 nucleotides align to TRBD2. Germline V gene lookup returns CDR1 LGHDT and CDR2 YNNKEL (reference sequence). V lost 2 bases and J lost 3; bases outside the gene matches: 2. The CDR3 totals 14 residues. The CDR3 DNA reads as TGTGCCAGCAGCCAAACTAGCGGCAAAGAGACCCAGTACTTC. It translates to CASSQTSGKETQYF.

The chain combines TRBV6-1 with TRBJ2-2; no clear D gene. The CDR3 length is 15 residues. CDR1 is MNHNS, CDR2 SASEGT, per germline. V was cut by 6 bases and J by 6 bases, with 17 bases left in between. The CDR3 is CASRRAAGISGELFF. The CDR3 DNA reads as TGTGCCAGCAGGCGTGCAGCAGGAATCTCCGGGGAGCTGTTTTTT.

The chain joins TRBV7-9 to TRBJ1-6; a possible D gene is TRBD1 (5 bases). The CDR3 is 15 amino acids. V shed 6 bases and J shed 8 bases, with 17 bases lying between them. Per the germline V gene, CDR1 is SEHNR and CDR2 is FQNEAQ (reference sequence). The CDR3: CASSITGQGDSPLHF. For the CDR3, the DNA is TGTGCCAGCAGTATTACGGGGCAGGGAGATTCACCCCTCCACTTT.